This T cell receptor (beta chain) was sequenced for a study of cytotoxic CD8 clonotypes in ibrutinib-treated CLL. As for this clone: Its specificity is unknown.

General study results and limits: With treatment, public clonotypes, which were uncommon, either contracted or remained stable.

Sequencing was performed with immunoSEQ multiplex PCR; in TCRdb, only in-frame clones are kept and a portion is missing. The data show about 86,000 clones, 86% seen once. This TCR came from a human donor with chronic lymphocytic leukemia. The sequencing used PBMCs, collected before ibrutinib treatment.

The CDR3 spells CASSYVWGTGELFF. CDR3 coding DNA: TGTGCCAGCAGTTACGTCTGGGGCACCGGGGAGCTGTTTTTT. The genes are TRBV6-5 and TRBJ2-2, with unresolved D. Trimming pared 2 bases from V and 4 bases from J, leaving 8 bases between. The germline gives CDR1 MNHEY, CDR2 SVGAGI. CDR3 length: 14 amino acids.